The 28 T cell receptor beta chains below come from one sample, sequenced in a study of response to subunit inactivated influenza vaccine. From the RT-PCR reads, TCRdb called clonotypes with MiXCR, one entry per CDR3 protein. The sample has about 240,000 distinct CDR3 sequences, more than 10% seen once. The sequenced sample was non-naive T cells sorted from PBMCs, obtained 14 to 15 days before vaccination. Every receptor here comes from a man aged 50 to 59 who received an inactivated influenza vaccine.

This clonotype was observed a handful of times. The chain employs TRBV28 and TRBJ2-1; 14 nucleotides match TRBD2. The CDR3 loop spans 18 amino acids. The junction had 10 bases not matched to a gene; V was cut back by 2 bases and J by 7 bases. Germline V gene lookup returns CDR1 MDHEN and CDR2 SYDVKM. The CDR3 is CASSLGRGLAGVQNEQFF. The CDR3 DNA reads as TGTGCCAGCAGTTTAGGCCGGGGACTAGCGGGAGTTCAGAATGAGCAGTTCTTC.

This clonotype was found a few times. This chain joins TRBV5-1 and TRBJ2-5; D is unresolved. V lost 4 bases and J 5 bases, leaving 15 bases between the germline ends. The CDR3 runs 14 residues. Germline V gives CDR1 SGHRS, CDR2 YFSETQ. DNA for the CDR3: TGCGCCAGCAGCCCCGATGGGGTCCGCGAGACCCAGTACTTC. Translating gives CASSPDGVRETQYF.

This chain joins TRBV5-1 and TRBJ2-1, with 8 bases lining up with TRBD1. The ends lost 0 bases at V and 1 base at J; junction bases unmatched: 21. The CDR3 is 22 amino acids. Germline CDR1 and CDR2: SGHRS and YFSETQ. The DNA for the CDR3 is TGCGCCAGCAGCTTGGGGGGCAGGGGGCTGGGTACTCGGCTAGCTTCCTACAATGAGCAGTTCTTC. Residues: CASSLGGRGLGTRLASYNEQFF.

The genes are TRBV7-9 and TRBJ2-7; D is possibly TRBD1 or TRBD2 (5 bases each). Germline V gene data show CDR1 as SEHNR and CDR2 as FQNEAQ (reference sequence). This CDR3 region has 15 residues. Trimming pared 2 bases from V and 3 bases from J, leaving 14 bases between. The CDR3 loop reads CASSLFGDGNYEQYF. The CDR3 DNA follows: TGTGCCAGCAGCTTATTCGGGGACGGAAACTACGAGCAGTACTTC.

This clonotype was seen only a few times. The rearrangement links TRBV20-1 to TRBJ2-3; D gene unclear. CDR3 length: 10 amino acids. Trimming stripped 5 bases from V and 4 bases from J, with 4 bases between. Germline CDR1 and CDR2: DFQATT and SNEGSKA (reference sequence). The CDR3 DNA sequence: TGCAGTGCTGTGCCAGATACGCAGTATTTT. As protein: CSAVPDTQYF.

Only a few counts were recorded for this clonotype. The genes are TRBV29-1 and TRBJ2-1; the match to TRBD1 covers 10 bases. CDR3 length: 14 amino acids. Germline lookup yields CDR1 SQVTM and CDR2 ANQGSEA. The junction had 9 bases not matched to a gene; V was cut back by 6 bases and J by 7 bases. In nucleotides, the CDR3 is TGCAGCGTAGACCGACAGGGGGCGCGGAATGAGCAGTTCTTC. It is translated as CSVDRQGARNEQFF.

The chain is built from TRBV2 and TRBJ1-5; 8 bases are a match to TRBD1. V was clipped by 6 bases and J by 5 bases; unmatched bases: 9. From germline, CDR1 is SNHLY and CDR2 FYNNEI. CDR3 size: 15 residues. The CDR3 nucleotides read TGTGCCAGCAGCCAGACAGGGGCCCCCTATCAGCCCCAGCATTTT. The encoded protein is CASSQTGAPYQPQHF.

This clonotype came up a few times. This sequence joins TRBV4-3 and TRBJ1-5; D ambiguous. Germline V gene data show CDR1 as LGHNA and CDR2 as YSLEER. The CDR3 covers 17 residues. Trimming stripped 0 bases from V and 0 bases from J, with 12 bases between. CDR3: CASSQEWQTYSNQPQHF. Here the CDR3 DNA reads TGCGCCAGCAGCCAAGAATGGCAGACCTATAGCAATCAGCCCCAGCATTTT.

Many counts were recorded for this clonotype. The V and J genes are TRBV9 and TRBJ2-5, with a possible D match to TRBD1 (7 bases). This CDR3 is built from 14 residues. From germline, CDR1 is SGDLS and CDR2 YYNGEE. V lost 2 bases and J lost 2, with 10 bases in between. This chain's CDR3 is CASSVGGQQETQYF. The CDR3 bases are TGTGCCAGCAGCGTGGGGGGACAGCAAGAGACCCAGTACTTC.

Worth noting for this clonotype: Germline is not matched at one junction end, which may reflect a read error. This chain connects TRBV4-3 to TRBJ1-4; no clear D. CDR1 is LGHNA and CDR2 is YSLEER in the germline V gene. The CDR3 consists of 14 residues. The DNA for the CDR3 is TGCGCCAGCAGTCAAGTTGCAACTAATGAAAAACTGTTTTTT. Its protein is CASSQVATNEKLFF.

V is TRBV29-1 and J is TRBJ2-7; TRBD1 matches at 10 bases. J gave up 1 base and V 8 bases, and 8 bases lay outside the gene matches. This CDR3 contains 14 residues. Looked up from germline, CDR1 is SQVTM and CDR2 is ANQGSEA. The CDR3 loop reads CSIVVGQGSYEQYF. The CDR3, as DNA: TGCAGCATAGTGGTGGGACAGGGGTCCTACGAGCAGTACTTC.

The table lists this clonotype with a few counts. The chain couples TRBV11-1 to TRBJ2-7; the match to TRBD2 covers 11 bases. Germline V CDR1 and CDR2: SGHAT, FQDESV (reference sequence). The CDR3 runs to 16 residues. The V segment lost 5 bases and the J segment 3 bases; nucleotides outside the gene matches: 9. CDR3 DNA: TGTGCCAGCAGCCTTCTTCCGGGACTAGCGGTCTACGAGCAGTACTTC. Amino acids: CASSLLPGLAVYEQYF.

This clonotype showed up just a few times. The V gene is TRBV20-1, the J gene TRBJ2-1; the D gene could be TRBD1 or TRBD2 (5 bases each). The V gene lost 3 bases and the J gene lost 4 bases, with 16 bases spanning the gap. Germline loops: CDR1 DFQATT, CDR2 SNEGSKA (reference sequence). The CDR3 extends over 15 amino acids. The CDR3 nucleotides are TGCAGTGCTAGTGCGCTAGCAGGGATATACAATGAGCAGTTCTTC. Translation: CSASALAGIYNEQFF.

This clonotype was observed a few times. The chain recombines TRBV20-1 with TRBJ1-1; no reliable D call. V was clipped by 3 bases and J by 3 bases, with 8 bases between them. CDR1 is DFQATT, CDR2 SNEGSKA, per germline (reference sequence). The CDR3 is 12 residues long. Written as DNA, the CDR3 is TGCAGTGCTAGGAAGTCTCACACTGAAGCTTTCTTT. This gives the protein CSARKSHTEAFF.

This clonotype came up a few times. The CDR3 protein is CASSLGFGTEQYF. CDR3 coding DNA: TGTGCCAGCAGCTTAGGGTTCGGTACGGAGCAGTACTTC. This sequence joins TRBV7-2 and TRBJ2-7; no firm D call. CDR1 and CDR2 from the germline V gene are SGHTA and FQGNSA. V was trimmed by 1 base and J by 7 bases, leaving 11 bases between them. This CDR3 has 13 amino acids.

This clonotype was counted at least ten times. This chain joins TRBV11-2 and TRBJ2-5; D unclear. V lost 2 bases to trimming and J lost 2 bases, with 9 bases between them. The CDR3 contains 14 residues. The germline gives CDR1 SGHAT, CDR2 FQNNGV. This chain's CDR3 is CASSLIAPQETQYF. The CDR3 coding sequence is TGTGCCAGCAGCTTAATAGCCCCTCAAGAGACCCAGTACTTC. Filled out from reference TRBV11-2 and TRBJ2-5, the complete variable domain reads EAGVAQSPRYKIIEKRQSVAFWCNPISGHATLYWYQQILGQGPKLLIQFQNNGVVDDSQLPKDRFSAERLKGVDSTLKIQPAKLEDSAVYLCASSLIAPQETQYFGPGTRLLVL.

This clonotype has just a few counts. The J gene is TRBJ2-1, the V gene TRBV6-1; 9 nucleotides line up with TRBD2. The CDR3 has 13 residues. The V gene end was trimmed by 6 bases and the J gene end by 6 bases; junction bases not matched to a gene: 3. Germline assignment: CDR1 MNHNS and CDR2 SASEGT. The CDR3 protein is CASRGGGANEQFF. The CDR3 bases are TGTGCCAGCAGGGGCGGGGGGGCCAATGAGCAGTTCTTC.

This clonotype was recorded a few times. This rearrangement joins TRBV12-3 or TRBV12-4 to TRBJ2-1; 11 nucleotides match TRBD2. This CDR3 region has 17 residues. J lost 4 bases, V lost 3 bases, and 8 bases had no gene match. CDR3 bases: TGTGCCAGCAGTTTTGATAGCGGGGGGGCCGGGTACAATGAGCAGTTCTTC. Translating it yields CASSFDSGGAGYNEQFF.

The CDR3 here is CASSYDRQYFPYF. The DNA for the CDR3 is TGTGCCAGCAGCTATGACAGGCAGTATTTTCCGTATTTT. V gene TRBV7-2 combines with J gene TRBJ2-3; a possible D gene is TRBD1 (6 bases). Trimming removed 4 bases at V and 14 bases at J, with 19 bases between. The CDR3 totals 13 residues. The germline V gene encodes CDR1 SGHTA and CDR2 FQGNSA.

This clonotype was recorded many times. The V gene is TRBV7-9, the J gene TRBJ2-3, with a possible D match to TRBD2 (5 bases). The CDR3 totals 15 residues. The germline CDR1 and CDR2 sequences are SEHNR and FQNEAQ (reference sequence). Trimming took off 0 bases at V and 0 bases at J, with 7 bases between the two ends. The CDR3 region is CASSLALASTDTQYF. The CDR3 bases are TGTGCCAGCAGCTTAGCGCTAGCTAGCACAGATACGCAGTATTTT.

Comments on this clonotype: A single base separates this from a much larger clone, so it may be a read error. This rearrangement joins TRBV4-2 to TRBJ2-1, with unresolved D. Germline V gene lookup returns CDR1 LGHNA and CDR2 YNFKEQ. The CDR3 contains 14 residues. This CDR3 is CGSSHDFGNNEQFF. Here the CDR3 DNA reads TGTGGCAGCAGCCATGACTTTGGGAACAATGAGCAGTTCTTC.

This clonotype was observed a few times. V and J are TRBV6-2 or TRBV6-3 and TRBJ2-2, with D unresolved. Germline V lookup: CDR1 MNHEY, CDR2 SVGEGT. The CDR3 covers 16 residues. The V gene lost 0 bases and the J gene lost 5 bases, with 13 bases spanning the gap. The CDR3 reads CASSYSSVRLTGELFF. The CDR3 DNA reads TGTGCCAGCAGTTACTCGAGTGTTCGGCTAACCGGGGAGCTGTTTTTT.

Only a few counts were recorded for this clonotype. The CDR3: CASSLWGLAGGADEQFF. For the CDR3, the DNA is TGTGCCAGCAGCTTGTGGGGACTAGCGGGAGGGGCCGATGAGCAGTTCTTC. This sequence joins TRBV5-4 and TRBJ2-1; 16 bases are shared with TRBD2. This CDR3 is 17 amino acids long. Germline CDR1 SGHNT, CDR2 YYREEE (reference sequence). The V and J ends lost 1 base and 8 bases, in that order; junction bases with no gene match: 6.

This clonotype appeared many times. This chain connects TRBV11-1 to TRBJ2-7; TRBD1 agrees at 9 bases. This CDR3 spans 17 amino acids. Per the germline V gene, CDR1 is SGHAT and CDR2 is FQDESV (reference sequence). The V gene end was trimmed by 5 bases and the J gene end by 3 bases; junction bases not matched to a gene: 14. Here the CDR3 DNA reads TGTGCCAGCAGCCGGACGATAGGGACAGGGAGACTCTACGAGCAGTACTTC. This sequence encodes CASSRTIGTGRLYEQYF.

This clonotype was seen a handful of times. The chain employs TRBV20-1 and TRBJ2-5; 7 bases fit TRBD1. CDR1 and CDR2 (germline): DFQATT, SNEGSKA (reference sequence). The junction had 11 bases not matched to a gene; V was cut back by 0 bases and J by 1 base. This CDR3 is 17 amino acids long. The CDR3 DNA reads TGCAGTGCTAGAGACCGTCGACAGGGATGGGGCCAAGAGACCCAGTACTTC. This codes for CSARDRRQGWGQETQYF.

At least ten counts were recorded for this clonotype. V usage is TRBV3-1 and J usage is TRBJ1-4, with TRBD1 matching 9 bases. J lost 3 bases, V lost 4 bases, and 3 bases had no gene match. Germline-derived CDR1 and CDR2 are LGHDT and YNNKEL (reference sequence). There are 15 residues in the CDR3. CDR3 amino acids: CASSRYRGPNEKLFF. CDR3 DNA: TGTGCCAGCAGCCGGTACAGGGGGCCTAATGAAAAACTGTTTTTT.

The sample holds a few counts of this clonotype. V usage is TRBV4-2 and J usage is TRBJ1-1, with a tentative D call TRBD1 (5 bases). The CDR3 is 16 amino acids. Looked up from germline, CDR1 is LGHNA and CDR2 is YNFKEQ. The V end lost 0 bases, the J end lost 5 bases, and 16 bases lay between the germline ends. CDR3 bases: TGTGCCAGCAGCCAAGATCTCGTAGCGGGGCGAACTGAAGCTTTCTTT. It codes for CASSQDLVAGRTEAFF.

At least ten counts were recorded for this clonotype. The V and J genes are TRBV7-2 and TRBJ1-4; perhaps TRBD1 as D (5 bases). Trimming cost V 6 bases and J 7 bases, with 15 bases left between them. There are 14 residues in the CDR3. Germline lookup yields CDR1 SGHTA and CDR2 FQGNSA. The CDR3 region is CASSRQARGEKLFF. In nucleotides, the CDR3 is TGTGCCAGCAGTCGTCAGGCGAGGGGTGAAAAACTGTTTTTT.